Below are 15 T cell receptor beta chains sequenced from a single sample in a study of T cell responses to AZD1222 COVID-19 vaccine. The table came from immunoSEQ multiplex PCR; TCRdb's copy has only in-frame clones and leaves some out. There are approximately 150,000 clones in the sample; under 90% occur only once, and 1.5% to 2% lies in the top ten. This specimen was peripheral blood, taken 28 days after the second AZD1222 dose. These receptors were obtained from an adult who received the AZD1222 COVID-19 vaccine.

This sequence joins TRBV2 and TRBJ2-7, with 7 bases fitting TRBD1. The CDR3 has 14 amino acids. With 1 base clipped from V and 2 bases from J, the junction kept 2 bases outside the gene matches. Germline assignment: CDR1 SNHLY and CDR2 FYNNEI. This CDR3 reads CASSEDRGAYEQYV. CDR3 DNA: TGTGCCAGCAGTGAAGACAGGGGAGCCTACGAGCAGTACGTC.

The chain uses TRBV4-3 and TRBJ2-1; no clear D gene. The CDR3 is made up of 16 amino acids. The germline CDR1 and CDR2 sequences are LGHNA and YSLEER. V was cut by 2 bases and J by 3 bases, with 14 bases left in between. The CDR3 sequence is CASSQNVGRNYNEQFF. The CDR3 DNA reads TGCGCCAGCAGCCAAAATGTGGGAAGAAACTACAATGAGCAGTTCTTC.

The V gene is TRBV2, the J gene TRBJ1-5; D unresolved. The CDR3 has 12 residues. Trimming took 7 bases from V and 8 from J, leaving 12 bases between them. From germline, CDR1 is SNHLY and CDR2 FYNNEI. For the CDR3, the DNA is TGTGCCAGCACGGAAGGGATCAAGCCCCAGCATTTT. Translating it yields CASTEGIKPQHF.

This chain connects TRBV2 to TRBJ1-5; D uncertain. This CDR3 region has 12 residues. Trimming removed 8 bases from V and 0 bases from J, with 5 bases in between. From germline, CDR1 is SNHLY and CDR2 FYNNEI. CDR3 protein: CASQNSNQPQHF. The CDR3 bases are TGTGCCAGCCAAAATAGCAATCAGCCCCAGCATTTT. Full variable domain (missing parts from reference TRBV2 and TRBJ1-5): EPEVTQTPSHQVTQMGQEVILRCVPISNHLYFYWYRQILGQKVEFLVSFYNNEISEKSEIFDDQFSVERPDGSNFTLKIRSTKLEDSAMYFCASQNSNQPQHFGDGTRLSIL.

V gene TRBV9 combines with J gene TRBJ1-4; D not certain. The CDR3 sequence is 15 residues long. Per the germline V gene, CDR1 is SGDLS and CDR2 is YYNGEE. Trimming removed 4 bases from V and 4 bases from J, with 14 bases in between. The CDR3 coding sequence is TGTGCCAGCAGCCCTCGGGCTCGCGTTAATGAAAAACTGTTTTTT. It specifies CASSPRARVNEKLFF.

This sequence joins TRBV19 and TRBJ1-3, with 8 bases that match TRBD1. The CDR3 loop spans 16 amino acids. The germline CDR1 and CDR2 sequences are LNHDA and SQIVND (reference sequence). The V and J ends lost 7 bases and 2 bases, in that order; junction bases with no gene match: 10. Written as DNA, the CDR3 is TGTGCCAGTACCCCTACAATGACAGGGGCTGGAAACACCATATATTTT. Residues: CASTPTMTGAGNTIYF.

The chain links TRBV5-1 to TRBJ2-1; no reliable D call. The CDR3 extends over 15 amino acids. CDR1 and CDR2 from the germline V gene are SGHRS and YFSETQ. V lost 0 bases and J 10 bases, leaving 17 bases between the germline ends. The chain's CDR3 is CASSLEVTPLGEQFF. CDR3 nucleotides: TGCGCCAGCAGCTTGGAGGTGACTCCCTTGGGGGAGCAGTTCTTC.

The gene calls are TRBV7-9 and TRBJ1-6; 9 nucleotides align to TRBD1. CDR3 size: 15 residues. Germline CDR1 SEHNR, CDR2 FQNEAQ (reference sequence). V lost 1 base and J lost 7; bases outside the gene matches: 2. The CDR3, as DNA: TGTGCCAGCAGCTTAGTCGGACAGGGGAATTCACCCCTCCACTTT. It yields the protein CASSLVGQGNSPLHF.

The chain is built from TRBV2 and TRBJ1-2; TRBD1 is a possible D gene (6 bases). V dropped 6 bases and J dropped 1 base, with 12 bases sitting between them. CDR3 size: 14 residues. Germline loops: CDR1 SNHLY, CDR2 FYNNEI. CDR3 amino acids: CASRLGTINYGYTF. The DNA for the CDR3 is TGTGCCAGCAGGTTAGGGACAATTAACTATGGCTACACCTTC.

V gene TRBV7-2 combines with J gene TRBJ1-6; no definite D call. Germline CDR1 is SGHTA and CDR2 is FQGNSA. This CDR3 contains 16 residues. V lost 3 bases to trimming and J lost 9 bases, with 18 bases between them. CDR3 in amino acids: CASSFDGRPVSSPLHF. CDR3 DNA sequence: TGTGCCAGCAGCTTCGACGGGAGACCGGTTAGTTCACCCCTCCACTTT.

The chain couples TRBV19 to TRBJ1-1; D is ambiguous. Germline values: CDR1 LNHDA, CDR2 SQIVND (reference sequence). V was shortened by 6 bases and J by 6 bases, with 17 bases between the two germline ends. The CDR3 is made up of 14 amino acids. The DNA of the CDR3 is TGTGCCAGTAGCCCAAACGACATTGGCGCTGAAGCTTTCTTT. It encodes CASSPNDIGAEAFF.

In DNA form, the CDR3 reads TGTGCCAGTAGTATGTTTTATGGGGGACAGAACACTGAAGCTTTCTTT. The encoded protein is CASSMFYGGQNTEAFF. The chain has TRBV19 and TRBJ1-1, with a tentative D call TRBD1 (6 bases). The CDR3 is 16 residues long. Trimming took off 3 bases at V and 1 base at J, with 15 bases between the two ends. Germline V lookup: CDR1 LNHDA, CDR2 SQIVND (reference sequence).

The chain carries TRBV5-6 and TRBJ1-4, with 9 bases that match TRBD1. The trim removed 1 base at V and 0 bases at J, leaving 1 base unmatched. This CDR3 comprises 16 residues. Looked up from germline, CDR1 is SGHDT and CDR2 is YYEEEE. CDR3 DNA sequence: TGTGCCAGCAGCTTGAGGACAGGGGCAACTAATGAAAAACTGTTTTTT. Encoded protein: CASSLRTGATNEKLFF.

V is TRBV5-1 and J is TRBJ2-1; D is uncertain. The germline V gene has CDR1 SGHRS and CDR2 YFSETQ. V was cut by 0 bases and J by 4 bases, with 8 bases left in between. The CDR3 totals 14 residues. The CDR3 DNA is TGCGCCAGCAGCTTGGCCGAAATTTACAATGAGCAGTTCTTC. Its translation: CASSLAEIYNEQFF.

This clone was found once. The chain is built from TRBV24-1 and TRBJ1-2, with no clear D. V dropped 6 bases and J dropped 0 bases, with 10 bases sitting between them. From germline, CDR1 is KGHDR and CDR2 SFDVKD. CDR3 length: 14 amino acids. CDR3 residues: CATSPESTNYGYTF. In nucleotides, the CDR3 is TGTGCCACCAGTCCGGAGTCAACTAACTATGGCTACACCTTC.